Shown below are 9 T cell receptor beta chains from a single sample sequenced in a study of cytomegalovirus exposure and HLA in healthy donors. The PCR employed 60 Vbeta primers together with 13 Jbeta primers. TCRdb keeps only in-frame clones here, not all; method: immunoSEQ multiplex PCR. The sample records about 180,000 clones, roughly 80% being singletons. Input material: PBMCs. The receptor source for this set is a male donor in good health and CMV-seronegative.

The J gene is TRBJ2-5, the V gene TRBV12-2; the D call TRBD2 from the table was never checked on the DNA. TRBV12-2 is flagged as a pseudogene. The CDR3 is 14 residues long. CDR3 sequence reads: CASRLGPTQETQYF. The DNA for the CDR3 is TGTGCAAGTCGCTTAGGCCCTACTCAAGAGACCCAGTACTTC.

This clone was recorded only once. The rearrangement joins TRBV19 to TRBJ1-2; no clear D. The CDR3 runs 14 residues. Trimming took off 5 bases at V and 4 bases at J, with 14 bases between the two ends. Germline V gene lookup returns CDR1 LNHDA and CDR2 SQIVND (reference sequence). Here the CDR3 reads CASSSGSLGYGYTF. The CDR3 DNA is TGTGCCAGTAGTTCCGGGTCCTTGGGCTATGGCTACACCTTC.

V is TRBV30 and J is TRBJ2-1, with D possibly TRBD2 on 5 matching bases. The CDR3 runs to 16 residues. Between the trimmed V and J ends, which lost 2 bases and 6 bases, there was a span of 20 bases. Germline V lookup: CDR1 GTSNPN, CDR2 SVGIG (reference sequence). CDR3 loop: CAWSYPGLPGINEQFF. DNA of the CDR3: TGTGCCTGGAGTTACCCCGGACTCCCGGGAATCAATGAGCAGTTCTTC.

The CDR3 loop reads CASSMGPNSPLHF. The CDR3 region has the DNA TGTGCCAGTAGTATGGGCCCCAATTCACCCCTCCACTTT. The V call is TRBV19, the J call TRBJ1-6; no clear D. The CDR3 runs 13 residues. The germline gives CDR1 LNHDA, CDR2 SQIVND (reference sequence). Trimming stripped 3 bases from V and 7 bases from J, with 7 bases between.

The rearrangement links TRBV5-1 to TRBJ2-4, with 8 bases fitting TRBD1. Trimming removed 3 bases from V and 4 bases from J; junction bases left unmatched: 6. This CDR3 has 15 amino acids. CDR1 and CDR2 from the germline V gene are SGHRS and YFSETQ. The CDR3 nucleotides are TGCGCCAGCAGCTACAGGGGGGACCCTAAAAACATTCAGTACTTC. Translation: CASSYRGDPKNIQYF. The variable domain in full, with the rest retrieved from reference TRBV5-1 and TRBJ2-4, is KAGVTQTPRYLIKTRGQQVTLSCSPISGHRSVSWYQQTPGQGLQFLFEYFSETQRNKGNFPGRFSGRQFSNSRSEMNVSTLELGDSALYLCASSYRGDPKNIQYFGAGTRLSVL.

For the CDR3, the DNA is TGTGCCAGCAGCCTCGCGGGGGCGGGCTTCACAGATACGCAGTATTTT. Translation gives CASSLAGAGFTDTQYF. The gene calls are TRBV5-4 and TRBJ2-3, with a tentative D call TRBD2 (7 bases). V gave up 4 bases and J gave up 2 bases, with 17 bases separating them. The CDR3 has 16 residues. Per germline, CDR1 SGHNT and CDR2 YYREEE (reference sequence).

This clone appeared a few times. This sequence joins TRBV2 and TRBJ1-1; 8 nucleotides align to TRBD1. There are 10 residues in the CDR3. V dropped 8 bases and J dropped 11; count of bases not matched to a gene: 4. The germline gives CDR1 SNHLY, CDR2 FYNNEI. The CDR3 sequence is CASLRGPAFF. The CDR3, as DNA: TGTGCCAGCCTCAGGGGGCCGGCTTTCTTT.

The gene calls are TRBV27 and TRBJ1-4; weak D call: TRBD1 (5 bases). Trimming shortened V by 6 bases and J by 10 bases, and 18 bases separated the two germline ends. The CDR3 consists of 14 residues. The germline CDR1 and CDR2 sequences are MNHEY and SMNVEV (reference sequence). The CDR3 nucleotides read TGTGCCAGCAGGCAAAGTCCAGGGAATTCAAAACTGTTTTTT. Translated, it gives CASRQSPGNSKLFF.

V usage is TRBV4-1 and J usage is TRBJ2-7; the match to TRBD2 covers 8 bases. With 2 bases clipped from V and 2 bases from J, the junction kept 5 bases outside the gene matches. Germline lookup yields CDR1 MGHRA and CDR2 YSYEKL. This CDR3 is 15 amino acids long. This chain's CDR3 is CASSQTRGAPYEQYF. The CDR3 DNA follows: TGCGCCAGCAGCCAAACGCGGGGGGCCCCCTACGAGCAGTACTTC.